This T cell receptor beta chain was observed in a study of cytomegalovirus exposure and HLA in healthy donors. Study background: Out of approximately 400 genotyped donors, about 80% belonged to the Caucasian-associated ancestry cluster.

About this clone: The antigen is undetermined.

Study outcomes and limitations: Most subjects had HLA-A and HLA-B alleles reportedly predicted accurately by TCR beta sequences.

Germline trimming cut 0 bases from V and 7 bases from J; bases unmatched to any gene: 13. The CDR3 loop spans 17 amino acids. The germline CDR1 and CDR2 sequences are LGHNA and YSLEER. Vbeta (60) and Jbeta (13) primers were used in the PCR. TCRdb keeps only in-frame clones here, not all; method: immunoSEQ multiplex PCR. The profile shows approximately 150,000 clones, around 72% of them singletons. This chain links TRBV4-3 with TRBJ1-2; TRBD1 aligns across 8 bases. Sequenced material: PBMCs. The TCR sequence derives from a middle-aged man in good health and CMV-seronegative. CDR3 sequence reads: CASSQDLMTGQGGGYTF. The CDR3 nucleotides read TGCGCCAGCAGCCAAGATCTAATGACCGGACAGGGAGGTGGCTACACCTTC.